A selection of T cell receptor beta chains follows, all from one sample in a study of CD8+CD57+ T cells in acquired aplastic anemia. Each CDR3 protein gets one entry after TCRdb re-called the reads with MiXCR. Altogether around 230,000 distinct CDR3 sequences are present, 60% to 65% being singletons, with the ten largest covering 25% to 30%. Sequenced sample: sorted CD4+, CD8+, or CD8+CD57+ T cells (not recorded which) from PBMCs. The source is a human donor in good health. The CDR3 runs from the conserved cysteine through the conserved F or W. The D gene is left open where the match is weak. A row's size may be missing; if present it is once, few, many or a size class.

j_call,v_call,d_call,clone_size,cdr3_nt,cdr3_aa
TRBJ2-1,TRBV29-1,TRBD1,-,TGCAGCGTTGTTTGGACAGGGGATGCTGAGCAGTTCTTC,CSVVWTGDAEQFF
TRBJ1-6,TRBV20-1,TRBD1,few,TGCAGTGCTAGCATGGGACAGAATTCACCCCTCCACTTT,CSASMGQNSPLHF
TRBJ1-5,TRBV7-3,-,-,TGTGCCAGCAGCGAGAGGGGTGCGAGCAATCAGCCCCAGCATTTT,CASSERGASNQPQHF
TRBJ2-2,TRBV9,-,many,TGTGCCAGCAGCGTAGCCGCGATCACCGGGGAGCTGTTTTTT,CASSVAAITGELFF
TRBJ2-1,TRBV7-9,-,few,TGTGCCAGCAGTCAGGGAGATACAAACAATGAGCAGTTCTTC,CASSQGDTNNEQFF
TRBJ2-3,TRBV7-3,-,many,TGTGCCAGCAGCTTACACGGGATGGGCACAGATACGCAGTATTTT,CASSLHGMGTDTQYF
TRBJ2-7,TRBV7-2,-,-,TGTGCCAGCAGCCTGGACTTTGACGAGCAGTACTTC,CASSLDFDEQYF
TRBJ2-1,TRBV25-1,TRBD1,-,TGTGCCAGCAGTGGAGCGACAGGGGACCGAGCGGGCAGCTCCTACAATGAGCAGTTCTTC,CASSGATGDRAGSSYNEQFF
TRBJ2-2,TRBV24-1,-,-,TGTGCCACCAGTCGGGTTGGGGGAAACACCGGGGAGCTGTTTTTT,CATSRVGGNTGELFF
TRBJ2-3,TRBV5-4,TRBD2,-,TGTGCCAGCAGCTTGTCCCTAGCGGGATCAGATACGCAGTATTTT,CASSLSLAGSDTQYF
TRBJ1-2,TRBV29-1,-,few,TGCAGCGTTGAAGTTGCAAGGGGTACCTACACCTTC,CSVEVARGTYTF
TRBJ1-2,TRBV30,-,many,TGTGCCTGGTTTGTACGCACCTTC,CAWFVRTF
TRBJ1-2,TRBV19,-,-,TGTGCCAGTAGTATAGATCTAGGAGGCTACACCTTC,CASSIDLGGYTF
TRBJ1-4,TRBV7-9,-,-,TGTGCCAGCAGCTCCTCAGACAGGTTTAATGAAAAACTGTTTTTT,CASSSSDRFNEKLFF
TRBJ2-3,TRBV5-1,TRBD2,-,TGCGCCAGCAGCTTGACTAGCGGGAGGGAAGATACGCAGTATTTT,CASSLTSGREDTQYF
TRBJ1-1,TRBV19,-,-,TGTGCCAGTAGGTGGAACGCTGAAGCTTTCTTT,CASRWNAEAFF
TRBJ1-5,TRBV7-8,-,once,TGTGCCAGCAGCCCCCGCGGGGTTAGCAATCAGCCCCAGCATTTT,CASSPRGVSNQPQHF
TRBJ1-2,TRBV7-2,-,-,TGTGCCAGCAGCTTAGCTCGGGGGCCCTATGGCTACACCTTC,CASSLARGPYGYTF
TRBJ1-2,TRBV2,-,-,TGTGCCAGCAGTGACGTAGGAGTGGCTAACTATGGCTACACCTTC,CASSDVGVANYGYTF
TRBJ1-4,TRBV20-1,-,-,TGCAGTGTGGGGGGCGCCCTTGAAAAACTGTTTTTT,CSVGGALEKLFF
TRBJ1-1,TRBV29-1,-,once,TGCAGCGTTGAAGACGGGCAGTCCCTCGCTTTCTTT,CSVEDGQSLAFF
TRBJ2-2,TRBV15,TRBD2,-,TGTGCCACCTCTAGCGGGAACACCGGGGAGCTGTTTTTT,CATSSGNTGELFF
TRBJ2-1,TRBV4-1,-,many,TGCGCCAGCAGCCAAGGAGGGGGGGGTAATGAGCAGTTCTTC,CASSQGGGGNEQFF